Listed here is a single T cell receptor beta chain. The CD8+ and CD4+ T cells were negatively isolated, with the TEMRA cells enriched by FACS. CDR3 length: 14 residues. Germline V gene data show CDR1 as MGHRA and CDR2 as YSYEKL. V lost 1 base to trimming and J lost 10 bases, with 16 bases between them. It was with random hexamers that roughly 0.5 to 1 ug RNA was reverse transcribed. TCRdb reprocessed the immunoSEQ multiplex PCR reads with MiXCR, giving one entry per CDR3 protein. The table has 400,000 to 550,000 distinct CDR3 sequences, more than 80% seen once. This entry is derived from a study of CD8 T cells in Susac syndrome.

The receptor comes from a human donor with multiple sclerosis. Material for sequencing was CD8+ T cells from PBMCs. The rearrangement links TRBV4-1 to TRBJ1-1; a weak D match, TRBD1 (6 bases). CDR3 DNA: TGCGCCAGCAGCCAAGTCGGGGGGGCAGTGGGAGCTTTCTTT. Translation: CASSQVGGAVGAFF.